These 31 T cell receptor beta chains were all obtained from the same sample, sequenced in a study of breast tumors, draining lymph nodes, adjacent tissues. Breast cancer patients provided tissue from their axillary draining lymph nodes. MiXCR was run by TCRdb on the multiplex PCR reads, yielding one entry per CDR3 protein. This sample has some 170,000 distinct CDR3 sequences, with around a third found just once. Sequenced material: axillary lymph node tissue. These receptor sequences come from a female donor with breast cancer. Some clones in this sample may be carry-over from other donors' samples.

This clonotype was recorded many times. Here the CDR3 DNA reads TGTGCCAGCAGCTTAGCACTAGCGGGGGCAGATACGCAGTATTTT. This codes for CASSLALAGADTQYF. This chain links TRBV7-8 with TRBJ2-3; TRBD2 matches 11 bases. Trimming removed 0 bases from V and 4 bases from J; junction bases left unmatched: 0. The CDR3 length is 15 residues. Germline CDR1 is SGHVS and CDR2 is FQNEAQ.

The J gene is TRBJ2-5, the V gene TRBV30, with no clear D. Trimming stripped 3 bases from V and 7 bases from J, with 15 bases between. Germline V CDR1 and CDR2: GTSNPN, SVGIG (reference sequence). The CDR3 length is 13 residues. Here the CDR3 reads CAWRAQQTGTQYF. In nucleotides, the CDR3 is TGTGCCTGGAGGGCTCAGCAGACTGGGACCCAGTACTTC.

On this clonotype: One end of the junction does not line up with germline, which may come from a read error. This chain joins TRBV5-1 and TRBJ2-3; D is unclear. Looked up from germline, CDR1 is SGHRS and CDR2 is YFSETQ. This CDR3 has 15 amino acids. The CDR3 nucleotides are TGCGCCAGCAGCCCCAGACTTTTCATTGCAGATACGCAGTACTTT. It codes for CASSPRLFIADTQYF.

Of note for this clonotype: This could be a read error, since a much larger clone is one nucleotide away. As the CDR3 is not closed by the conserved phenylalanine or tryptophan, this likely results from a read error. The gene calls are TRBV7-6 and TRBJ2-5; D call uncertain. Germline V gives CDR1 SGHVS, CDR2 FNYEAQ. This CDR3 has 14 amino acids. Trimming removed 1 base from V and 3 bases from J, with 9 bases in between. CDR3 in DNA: TGTGCCAGCAGCTTAGAATGGCGGAAAGAGACCCAGTACCTC. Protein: CASSLEWRKETQYL.

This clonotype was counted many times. CDR3: CASRGGDGYTF. The DNA of the CDR3 is TGTGCCAGCAGAGGGGGCGATGGCTACACCTTC. The gene calls are TRBV6-4 and TRBJ1-2; 7 bases line up with TRBD1. This CDR3 contains 11 residues. V shed 6 bases and J 6 bases; nucleotides not matched to a gene: 1. Germline CDR1 reads MRHNA; CDR2 reads SNTAGT.

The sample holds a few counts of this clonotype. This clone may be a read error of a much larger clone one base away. For the CDR3, the DNA is TGCAGTGCCCTGACAGGACAACACCAAGCGACCCAGTACTTC. Its protein product is CSALTGQHQATQYF. The V gene is TRBV20-1, the J gene TRBJ2-5; TRBD1 is a possible D gene (6 bases). Germline assignment: CDR1 DFQATT and CDR2 SNEGSKA (reference sequence). There are 14 residues in the CDR3.

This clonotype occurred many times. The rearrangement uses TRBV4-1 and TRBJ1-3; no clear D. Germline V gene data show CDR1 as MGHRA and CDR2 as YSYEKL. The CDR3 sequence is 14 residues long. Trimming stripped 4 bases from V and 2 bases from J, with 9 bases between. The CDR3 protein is CASSPGPAGNTIYF. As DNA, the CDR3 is TGCGCCAGCAGCCCAGGACCGGCTGGAAACACCATATATTTT.

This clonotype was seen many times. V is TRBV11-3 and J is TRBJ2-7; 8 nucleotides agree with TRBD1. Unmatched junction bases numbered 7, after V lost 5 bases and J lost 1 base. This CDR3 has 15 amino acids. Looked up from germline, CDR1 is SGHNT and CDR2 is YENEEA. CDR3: CASSIPGQVSYEQYF. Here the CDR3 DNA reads TGTGCCAGCAGCATCCCGGGACAGGTATCCTACGAGCAGTACTTC.

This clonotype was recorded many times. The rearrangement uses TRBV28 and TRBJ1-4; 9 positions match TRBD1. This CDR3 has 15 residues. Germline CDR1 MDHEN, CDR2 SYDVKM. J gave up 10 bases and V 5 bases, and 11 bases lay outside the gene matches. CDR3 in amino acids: CASSQARTGDRKLFF. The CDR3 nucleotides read TGTGCCAGCAGTCAAGCCCGGACAGGGGACCGAAAACTGTTTTTT.

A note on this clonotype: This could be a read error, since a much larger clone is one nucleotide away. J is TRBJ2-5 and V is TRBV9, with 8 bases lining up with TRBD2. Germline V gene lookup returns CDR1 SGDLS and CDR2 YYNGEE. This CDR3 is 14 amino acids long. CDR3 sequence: CASSRRTSGVAQSF. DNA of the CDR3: TGTGCCAGCAGCAGACGAACTAGCGGCGTTGCCCAGTCCTTC.

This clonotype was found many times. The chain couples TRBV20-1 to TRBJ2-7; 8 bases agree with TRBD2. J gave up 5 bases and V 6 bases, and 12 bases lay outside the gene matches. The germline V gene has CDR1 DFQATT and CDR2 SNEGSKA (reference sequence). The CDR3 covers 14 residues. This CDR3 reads CSADSGTSFDEQYF. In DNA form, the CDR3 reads TGCAGTGCAGACTCCGGGACTAGTTTTGACGAGCAGTACTTC.

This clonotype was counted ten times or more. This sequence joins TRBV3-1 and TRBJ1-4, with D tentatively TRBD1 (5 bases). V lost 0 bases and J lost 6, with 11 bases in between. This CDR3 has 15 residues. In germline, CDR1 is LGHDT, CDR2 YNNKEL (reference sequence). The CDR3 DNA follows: TGTGCCAGCAGCCAAGATTTTAGGGGTTATGAAAAACTGTTTTTT. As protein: CASSQDFRGYEKLFF.

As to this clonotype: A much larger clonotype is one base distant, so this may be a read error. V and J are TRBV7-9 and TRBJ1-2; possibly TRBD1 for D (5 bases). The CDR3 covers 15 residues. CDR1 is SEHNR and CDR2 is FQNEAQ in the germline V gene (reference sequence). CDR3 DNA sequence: TGTGCCAGCAGCTTAGGTCTACAGGACCCCCATGGCTACCCCTTC. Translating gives CASSLGLQDPHGYPF.

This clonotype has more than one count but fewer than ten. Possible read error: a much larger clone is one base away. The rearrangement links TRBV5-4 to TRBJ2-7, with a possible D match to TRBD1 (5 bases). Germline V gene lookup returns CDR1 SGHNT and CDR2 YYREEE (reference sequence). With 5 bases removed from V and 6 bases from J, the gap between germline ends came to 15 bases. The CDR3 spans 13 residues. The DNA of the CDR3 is TGTGCCAGCAGAACCTTAGGGGCCTCCGAGCAGTACTTC. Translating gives CASRTLGASEQYF.

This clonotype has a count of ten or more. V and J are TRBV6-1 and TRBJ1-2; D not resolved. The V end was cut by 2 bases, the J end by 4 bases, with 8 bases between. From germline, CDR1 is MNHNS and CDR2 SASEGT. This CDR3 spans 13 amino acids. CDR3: CASSEPSGYGYTF. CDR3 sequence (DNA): TGTGCCAGCAGTGAACCCTCGGGCTATGGCTACACCTTC.

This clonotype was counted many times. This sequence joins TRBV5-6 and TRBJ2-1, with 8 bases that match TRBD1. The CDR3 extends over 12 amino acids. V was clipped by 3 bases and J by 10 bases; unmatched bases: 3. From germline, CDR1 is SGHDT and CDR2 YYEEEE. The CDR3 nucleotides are TGTGCCAGCAGCTCCTGGACAGGGGAGCAGTTCTTC. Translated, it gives CASSSWTGEQFF.

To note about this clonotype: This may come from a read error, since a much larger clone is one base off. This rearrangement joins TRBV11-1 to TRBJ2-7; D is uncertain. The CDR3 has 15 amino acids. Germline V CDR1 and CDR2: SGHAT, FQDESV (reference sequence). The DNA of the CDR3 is TGTGCCAGCAGCTTAGGTGGACGGGCGTGGAGCGAGAAGTACTTC. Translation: CASSLGGRAWSEKYF.

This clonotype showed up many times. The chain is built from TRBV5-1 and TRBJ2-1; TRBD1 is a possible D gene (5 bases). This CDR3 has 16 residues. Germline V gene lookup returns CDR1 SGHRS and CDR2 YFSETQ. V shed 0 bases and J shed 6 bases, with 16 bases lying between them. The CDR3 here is CASSLAVGELGNEQFF. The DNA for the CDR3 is TGCGCCAGCAGCTTGGCCGTAGGGGAATTGGGCAATGAGCAGTTCTTC.

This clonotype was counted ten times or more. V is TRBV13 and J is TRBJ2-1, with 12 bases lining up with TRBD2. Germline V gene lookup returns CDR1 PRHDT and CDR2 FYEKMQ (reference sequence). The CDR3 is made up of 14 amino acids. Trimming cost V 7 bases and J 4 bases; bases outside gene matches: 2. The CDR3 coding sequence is TGTGCCAGCATTCTAGCGGGAGGGTACAATGAGCAGTTCTTC. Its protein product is CASILAGGYNEQFF.

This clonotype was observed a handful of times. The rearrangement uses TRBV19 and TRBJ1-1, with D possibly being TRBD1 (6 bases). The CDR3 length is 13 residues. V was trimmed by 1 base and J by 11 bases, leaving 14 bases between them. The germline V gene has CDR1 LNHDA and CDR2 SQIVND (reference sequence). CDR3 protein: CASSIARDRWAFF. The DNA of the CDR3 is TGTGCCAGTAGTATAGCGCGAGACAGGTGGGCTTTCTTT.

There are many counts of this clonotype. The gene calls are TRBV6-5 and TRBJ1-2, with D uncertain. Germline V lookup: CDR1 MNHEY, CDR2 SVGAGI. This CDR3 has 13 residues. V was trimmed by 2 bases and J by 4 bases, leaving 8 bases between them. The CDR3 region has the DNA TGTGCCAGCAGTTACGGCAGCTCCTATGGCTACACCTTC. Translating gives CASSYGSSYGYTF.

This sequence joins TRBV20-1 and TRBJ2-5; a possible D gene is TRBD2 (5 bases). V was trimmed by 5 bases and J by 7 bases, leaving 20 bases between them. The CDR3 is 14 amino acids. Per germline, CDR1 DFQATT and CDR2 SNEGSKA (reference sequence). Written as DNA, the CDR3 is TGCAGTGCTCCAAATGATCTGACTACCGGGACCCAGTACTTC. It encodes CSAPNDLTTGTQYF.

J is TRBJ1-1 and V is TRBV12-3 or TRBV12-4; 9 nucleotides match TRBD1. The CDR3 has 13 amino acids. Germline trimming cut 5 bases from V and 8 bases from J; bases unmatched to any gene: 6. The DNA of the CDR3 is TGTGCCAGCAGTCACGGACAGGGGCCCGAAGCTTTCTTT. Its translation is CASSHGQGPEAFF.

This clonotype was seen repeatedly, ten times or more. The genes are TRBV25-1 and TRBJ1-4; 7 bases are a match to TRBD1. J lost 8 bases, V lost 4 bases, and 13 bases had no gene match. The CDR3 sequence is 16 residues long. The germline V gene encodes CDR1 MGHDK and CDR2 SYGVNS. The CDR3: CASSGRRDSQGEKLFF. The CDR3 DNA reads TGTGCCAGCAGTGGCCGACGGGACAGTCAAGGGGAAAAACTGTTTTTT.

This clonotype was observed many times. In nucleotides, the CDR3 is TGCAGCGTTGAAAGGACAGGGGGCAATGGCTACACCTTC. Translated, it gives CSVERTGGNGYTF. V and J are TRBV29-1 and TRBJ1-2, with 11 bases matching TRBD1. The CDR3 covers 13 residues. V shed 2 bases and J 6 bases; nucleotides not matched to a gene: 2. Germline CDR1 and CDR2: SQVTM and ANQGSEA.

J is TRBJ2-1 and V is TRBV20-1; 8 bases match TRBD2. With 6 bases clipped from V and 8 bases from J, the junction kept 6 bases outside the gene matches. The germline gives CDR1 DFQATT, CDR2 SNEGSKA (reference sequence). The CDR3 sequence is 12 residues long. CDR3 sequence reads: CSAPGTRDEQFF. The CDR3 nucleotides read TGCAGTGCGCCCGGGACTAGGGATGAGCAGTTCTTC.

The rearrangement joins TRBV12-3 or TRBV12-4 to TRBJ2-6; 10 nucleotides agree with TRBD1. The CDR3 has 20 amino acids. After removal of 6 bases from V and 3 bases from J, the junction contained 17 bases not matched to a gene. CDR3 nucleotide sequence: TGTGCCAGCAGCACCGACCCTGGACAGGGGGAGTGGGATGGGGCCAACGTCCTGACTTTC. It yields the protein CASSTDPGQGEWDGANVLTF.

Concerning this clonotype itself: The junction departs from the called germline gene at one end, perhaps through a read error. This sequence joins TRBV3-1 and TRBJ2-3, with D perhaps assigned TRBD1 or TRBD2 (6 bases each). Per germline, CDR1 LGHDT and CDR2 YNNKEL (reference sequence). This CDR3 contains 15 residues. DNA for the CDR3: TGCGCCAGCAGCCGTGTTATCGGGGGCATAGATACGCAGTATTTT. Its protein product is CASSRVIGGIDTQYF.

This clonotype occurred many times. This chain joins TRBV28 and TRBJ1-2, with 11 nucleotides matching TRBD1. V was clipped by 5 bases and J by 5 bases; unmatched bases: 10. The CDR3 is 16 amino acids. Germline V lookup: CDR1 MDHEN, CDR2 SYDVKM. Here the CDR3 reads CASSLGGQGARYGYTF. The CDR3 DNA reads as TGTGCCAGCAGTCTGGGAGGACAGGGGGCGCGTTATGGCTACACCTTC.

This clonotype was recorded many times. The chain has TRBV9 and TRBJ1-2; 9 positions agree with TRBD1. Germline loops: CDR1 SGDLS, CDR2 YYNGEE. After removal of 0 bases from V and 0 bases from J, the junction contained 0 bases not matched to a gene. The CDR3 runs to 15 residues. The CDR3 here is CASSVGQGANYGYTF. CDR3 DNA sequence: TGTGCCAGCAGCGTAGGACAGGGGGCTAACTATGGCTACACCTTC.

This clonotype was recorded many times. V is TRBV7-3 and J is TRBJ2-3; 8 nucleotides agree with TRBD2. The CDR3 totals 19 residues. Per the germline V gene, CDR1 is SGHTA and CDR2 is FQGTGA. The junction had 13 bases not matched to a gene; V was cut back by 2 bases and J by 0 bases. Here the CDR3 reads CASSLEAITSGGSTDTQYF. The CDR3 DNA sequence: TGTGCCAGCAGCTTAGAAGCGATCACTAGCGGCGGAAGCACAGATACGCAGTATTTT.